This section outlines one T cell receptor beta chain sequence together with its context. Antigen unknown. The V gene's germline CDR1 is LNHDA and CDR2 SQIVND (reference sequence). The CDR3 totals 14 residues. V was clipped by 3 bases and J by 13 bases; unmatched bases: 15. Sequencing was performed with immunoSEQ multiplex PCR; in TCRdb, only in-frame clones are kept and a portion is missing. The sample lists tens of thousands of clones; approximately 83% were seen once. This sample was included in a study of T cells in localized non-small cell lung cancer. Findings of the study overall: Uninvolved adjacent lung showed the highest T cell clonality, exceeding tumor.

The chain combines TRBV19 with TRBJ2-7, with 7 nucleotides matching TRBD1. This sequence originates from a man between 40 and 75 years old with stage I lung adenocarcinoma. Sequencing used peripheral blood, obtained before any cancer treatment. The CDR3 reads CASSMGPGTAMRYF. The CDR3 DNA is TGTGCCAGTAGTATGGGACCCGGGACAGCAATGCGTTACTTC.